This T cell receptor beta chain was sequenced in a study of blood T cell repertoires in COVID-19. The overall study: COVID-19 samples collected from the United States, Italy and Spain covered acute and convalescent phases. Sources were T cells, B-cell-depleted T cells, or PBMCs; the material itself was cDNA or gDNA.

Authors' analysis steps: Reference gene primer amplification gave estimated nucleated cell counts. Method: immunoSEQ multiplex PCR; TCRdb's copy keeps in-frame clones and lacks some. That table supplies the V and J calls and clone size; D and trimming were determined from the DNA. The sample contains some 100,000 clones, roughly 82% of which appear only once. The germline V gene has CDR1 MNHNS and CDR2 SASEGT. This CDR3 comprises 16 residues. J gave up 2 bases and V 3 bases, and 7 bases lay outside the gene matches. This TCR was recovered from a man between 50 and 59 years old with active or convalescent COVID-19. Sequenced input: peripheral blood. This sequence joins TRBV6-1 and TRBJ2-1; 7 positions agree with TRBD1. The CDR3 region has the DNA TGTGCCAGCAGTGACCTGGGACAGTCGGCCTACAATGAGCAGTTCTTC. It is translated as CASSDLGQSAYNEQFF.